The clone carrying this T cell receptor (beta chain) was seen a handful of times. This record comes from a study of identical twins. The germline CDR1 and CDR2 sequences are GTSNPN and SVGIG (reference sequence). V shed 4 bases and J 11 bases; nucleotides not matched to a gene: 10. The CDR3 contains 12 residues. TCRdb called the 5' RACE reads again in MiXCR, with one record for every CDR3 protein. In the table there are 200,000 to 250,000 distinct CDR3 sequences, 6.5% of which are singletons. A further study also used this sample, focusing on T cells expressing NK-cell markers. That paper states: NKG2C+ dominant clonotype frequencies in over 5 donors were roughly 1.0-7.5% of CD8+ T cells.

This sequence originates from a young woman in good health. The chain links TRBV30 to TRBJ1-1; 7 nucleotides match TRBD1. The source material was CD8+ T cells sorted from blood. CDR3: CAWTGTDPEAFF. For the CDR3, the DNA is TGTGCCTGGACGGGGACAGACCCGGAGGCTTTCTTT.